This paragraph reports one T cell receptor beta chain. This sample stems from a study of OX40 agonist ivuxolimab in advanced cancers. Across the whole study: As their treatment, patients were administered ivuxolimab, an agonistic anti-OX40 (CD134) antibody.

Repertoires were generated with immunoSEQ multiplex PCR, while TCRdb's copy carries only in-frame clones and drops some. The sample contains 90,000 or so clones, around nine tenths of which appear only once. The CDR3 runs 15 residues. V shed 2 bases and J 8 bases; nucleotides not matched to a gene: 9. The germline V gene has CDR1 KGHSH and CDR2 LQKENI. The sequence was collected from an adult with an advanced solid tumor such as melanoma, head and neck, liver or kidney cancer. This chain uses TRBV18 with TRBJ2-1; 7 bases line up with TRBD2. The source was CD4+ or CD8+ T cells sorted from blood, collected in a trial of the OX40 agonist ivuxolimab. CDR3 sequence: CASSPKILAEHEQFF. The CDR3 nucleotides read TGTGCCAGCTCACCAAAGATTCTAGCGGAGCATGAGCAGTTCTTC.